The following is a T cell receptor (beta chain) sequence with its context. This CDR3 has 15 residues. The trim removed 1 base at V and 6 bases at J, leaving 2 bases unmatched. Germline V gene lookup returns CDR1 SGHAT and CDR2 FQDESV (reference sequence). Authors' methods: Estimation of nucleated cell counts relied on the amplification of reference gene primers. Libraries were prepared by immunoSEQ multiplex PCR; TCRdb keeps only in-frame clonotypes and omits some of them. That table gives V, J and clone size, and the DNA gave D and trimming. The sample yields roughly 150,000 clones, about three quarters seen once. The record originates from a study of blood T cell repertoires in COVID-19. Looking at the study overall: Donors in the United States, Italy and Spain gave samples during acute or convalescent COVID-19. In each case, the material was cDNA or gDNA derived from T cells, B-cell-depleted T cells, or PBMCs.

The sequencing input was peripheral blood. This chain joins TRBV11-1 and TRBJ2-2; 10 nucleotides line up with TRBD2. This receptor was taken from a man in his 60s with acute or convalescent COVID-19. DNA of the CDR3: TGTGCCAGCAGCTTAGAACTAGCGGGATCCGGGGAGCTGTTTTTT. This sequence encodes CASSLELAGSGELFF.